The sequence of this TCR beta chain was determined in a study of human T cells and chemical hapten exposure. Broader study findings: The study found expanded TCRs formed significantly more large CDR3 similarity clusters than controls.

With respect to this clonotype: The antigen is not known.

TCRdb fed the RACE reads into MiXCR, producing one record per CDR3 protein. The table has 75,000 to 95,000 distinct CDR3 sequences, roughly 11% seen once. This CDR3 is 12 amino acids long. V was clipped by 6 bases and J by 8 bases, with 13 bases between them. Time point described: patch test 2, 6 weeks after DPC sensitization. Stated treatment: therapeutic diphenylcyclopropenone sensitization with weekly scalp DPC. Investigators collected blood before applying each patch test. The genes are TRBV12-3 or TRBV12-4 and TRBJ1-1; no definite D call. The source is a middle-aged man with alopecia areata. Some clones in this sample may be carry-over from other donors' samples. Sequenced here: whole blood, sampled in connection with sensitization to the hapten diphenylcyclopropenone (DPC). CDR3 coding DNA: TGTGCCAGCAGCCGCCGGGCGCTAGAAGCTTTCTTT. This encodes CASSRRALEAFF.